This entry lists 10 T cell receptor beta chains sequenced from one sample in a study of regulatory T cells in long-lasting Graves disease. The time point is: newly diagnosed GD, antithyroid drugs for less than 3 months. TCR sequences were obtained from RNA taken from PBMCs. Arm-PCR of CDR3 regions and iRepertoire HTBI primers were used to build TCR beta libraries. Each CDR3 protein gets one entry after TCRdb re-called the multiplex PCR reads with MiXCR. In the table there are roughly 560,000 distinct CDR3 sequences, about 16% of which are singletons. This sample also belongs to another study, concerning T cells in Graves' hyperthyroidism and ophthalmopathy.

The sample here was peripheral blood mononuclear cells (PBMCs), taken at new diagnosis, from a patient treated with antithyroid drugs. The source of these receptors is a woman aged 35-65 years with Graves disease.

The chain recombines TRBV7-9 with TRBJ2-2, with D possibly matching TRBD1 (6 bases). Germline loops: CDR1 SEHNR, CDR2 FQNEAQ (reference sequence). The CDR3 loop spans 17 amino acids. Trimming pared 4 bases from V and 3 bases from J, leaving 18 bases between. DNA of the CDR3: TGTGCCAGCAGCTCCCCGGGGCAGGGGAGCTACACCGGGGAGCTGTTTTTT. Encoded protein: CASSSPGQGSYTGELFF.

V and J are TRBV7-9 and TRBJ1-1; no definite D call. The germline CDR1 and CDR2 sequences are SEHNR and FQNEAQ (reference sequence). The CDR3 runs 11 residues. V was trimmed by 5 bases and J by 8 bases, leaving 9 bases between them. CDR3 sequence reads: CASSPYPEAFF. Written as DNA, the CDR3 is TGTGCCAGCAGCCCTTATCCAGAAGCTTTCTTT.

With regard to this clonotype: This likely stems from a read error, as it lies one base from a far larger clone. For the CDR3, the DNA is TGTGCCAGCAGATGGACTAGCGGGACGTCCTACGAGCAGTTCTTC. Protein: CASRWTSGTSYEQFF. The chain links TRBV12-3 or TRBV12-4 to TRBJ2-1; 12 bases match TRBD2. The length of the CDR3 is 15 residues. With V trimmed by 6 bases and J by 10 bases, 10 bases remained unmatched.

This clonotype was seen repeatedly, ten times or more. The chain has TRBV3-1 and TRBJ1-2, with D maybe TRBD1 (5 bases). Germline CDR1 LGHDT, CDR2 YNNKEL (reference sequence). V shed 0 bases and J shed 2 bases, with 10 bases lying between them. This CDR3 spans 15 amino acids. CDR3 residues: CASSQDWRDNYGYTF. The CDR3 region has the DNA TGTGCCAGCAGCCAAGATTGGAGGGACAACTATGGCTACACCTTC.

The chain has TRBV12-3 or TRBV12-4 and TRBJ2-7; D is undetermined. CDR3 size: 13 residues. V was cut by 4 bases and J by 6 bases, with 13 bases left in between. The CDR3 DNA follows: TGTGCCAGCAGTTCCCCCGGCCAGCGCGAGCAGTACTTC. This codes for CASSSPGQREQYF.

This clonotype was seen many times. J is TRBJ2-7 and V is TRBV6-5; a possible D gene is TRBD2 (5 bases). The V gene's germline CDR1 is MNHEY and CDR2 SVGAGI. Trimming removed 2 bases from V and 1 base from J, with 9 bases in between. This CDR3 has 14 residues. CDR3: CASSYGRESYEQYF. The CDR3 DNA follows: TGTGCCAGCAGTTACGGCCGGGAATCCTACGAGCAGTACTTC.

This clonotype was seen more than once but under ten times. The CDR3 DNA follows: TGTGCCAGCAGTGACCACAGGGCAAACCTTAATTCACCCCTCCACTTT. It encodes CASSDHRANLNSPLHF. This sequence joins TRBV6-1 and TRBJ1-6; the D gene is possibly TRBD1 (6 bases). With 3 bases removed from V and 6 bases from J, the gap between germline ends came to 15 bases. In germline, CDR1 is MNHNS, CDR2 SASEGT. This CDR3 is built from 16 residues.

The chain links TRBV19 to TRBJ2-1; 8 nucleotides match TRBD2. The CDR3 is 15 amino acids. V dropped 7 bases and J dropped 7; count of bases not matched to a gene: 12. The germline V gene has CDR1 LNHDA and CDR2 SQIVND (reference sequence). Written as DNA, the CDR3 is TGTGCCAGTAACCCAGCCGCGGGGGGTTTAAATGAGCAGTTCTTC. This gives the protein CASNPAAGGLNEQFF.

The CDR3 sequence is CASSPGLAGAGETQYF. The CDR3 coding sequence is TGTGCCAGCTCACCCGGACTAGCGGGAGCAGGGGAGACCCAGTACTTC. V gene TRBV28 combines with J gene TRBJ2-5, with 13 positions matching TRBD2. The CDR3 consists of 16 residues. J lost 5 bases, V lost 8 bases, and 11 bases had no gene match. Germline values: CDR1 MDHEN, CDR2 SYDVKM.

This clonotype was recorded at least ten times. This chain uses TRBV7-3 with TRBJ1-1; perhaps TRBD1 as D (6 bases). CDR1 is SGHTA and CDR2 is FQGTGA in the germline V gene. The CDR3 runs to 13 residues. With 5 bases removed from V and 6 bases from J, the gap between germline ends came to 13 bases. CDR3 region: CASSIGGQSEAFF. CDR3 DNA: TGTGCCAGCAGCATTGGGGGGCAGTCTGAAGCTTTCTTT.